Shown below are 23 T cell receptor beta chains from a single sample sequenced in a study of PD-1 blockade in classical Hodgkin lymphoma. Each patient experienced a relapse that followed autologous stem cell transplantation, and brentuximab vedotin exposure varied. TCRdb's table, derived via immunoSEQ multiplex PCR, lists solely in-frame clones and lacks some. The table includes tens of thousands of clones, approximately 92% detected once. The sample consisted of peripheral blood mononuclear cells (PBMCs), taken before the second cycle of nivolumab. These receptors all stem from a human donor with classical Hodgkin lymphoma.

This clone was observed once. This rearrangement joins TRBV2 to TRBJ2-2; 11 bases map to TRBD2. CDR3 length: 15 residues. Trimming took 6 bases from V and 6 from J; bases not matched to a gene: 6. Germline CDR1 is SNHLY and CDR2 is FYNNEI. As DNA, the CDR3 is TGTGCCAGCAGCTTACTAGCGGGAGTTCCCGGGGAGCTGTTTTTT. Translated, it gives CASSLLAGVPGELFF.

V gene TRBV7-2 combines with J gene TRBJ2-7; D possibly corresponds to TRBD2 (7 bases). This CDR3 has 16 residues. Looked up from germline, CDR1 is SGHTA and CDR2 is FQGNSA. Deletions cut 1 base from V and 5 bases from J, with 18 bases between. The CDR3 is CASSLGTGMGTNEQYF. For the CDR3, the DNA is TGTGCCAGCAGCTTAGGTACAGGGATGGGGACTAACGAGCAGTACTTC.

The chain links TRBV5-1 to TRBJ2-7; D is unclear. Germline assignment: CDR1 SGHRS and CDR2 YFSETQ. V lost 0 bases and J 3 bases, leaving 7 bases between the germline ends. The CDR3 spans 13 residues. The CDR3 DNA reads TGCGCCAGCAGCTTGGGGTCTAACTACGAGCAGTACTTC. This encodes CASSLGSNYEQYF.

The chain couples TRBV2 to TRBJ2-1; TRBD2 matches at 9 bases. CDR1 SNHLY and CDR2 FYNNEI come from the germline V gene. This CDR3 has 18 amino acids. Unmatched junction bases numbered 18, after V lost 4 bases and J lost 8 bases. The CDR3 protein is CASSVETSGPRRQDEQFF. The CDR3 coding sequence is TGTGCCAGCAGTGTCGAGACTAGCGGTCCGAGGCGACAGGATGAGCAGTTCTTC.

This chain joins TRBV28 and TRBJ1-5, with 7 nucleotides matching TRBD1. Germline loops: CDR1 MDHEN, CDR2 SYDVKM. Unmatched junction bases numbered 5, after V lost 5 bases and J lost 7 bases. This CDR3 spans 13 amino acids. The CDR3 DNA reads TGTGCCAGCAGTCCACAGGGGCGCCAGCCCCAGCATTTT. This codes for CASSPQGRQPQHF.

CDR3 in DNA: TGTGCCAGCAGCTTGGTCCCACCGGGACTCAAGAACACTGAAGCTTTCTTT. Its translation: CASSLVPPGLKNTEAFF. The chain combines TRBV5-5 with TRBJ1-1; maybe TRBD1 (5 bases). This CDR3 spans 17 amino acids. The ends were cut back, 0 bases at V and 1 base at J, with 16 bases in the middle. Germline values: CDR1 SGHKS, CDR2 YYEKEE (reference sequence). The full variable domain, rest sourced from reference TRBV5-5 and TRBJ1-1, is DAGVTQSPTHLIKTRGQQVTLRCSPISGHKSVSWYQQVLGQGPQFIFQYYEKEERGRGNFPDRFSARQFPNYSSELNVNALLLGDSALYLCASSLVPPGLKNTEAFFGQGTRLTVV.

V usage is TRBV5-4 and J usage is TRBJ2-1; the match to TRBD2 covers 10 bases. Trimming took 7 bases from V and 1 from J; bases not matched to a gene: 8. Germline V gene data show CDR1 as SGHNT and CDR2 as YYREEE (reference sequence). CDR3 length: 16 amino acids. DNA for the CDR3: TGTGCCAGCCACCCGGCTAGCGGGAGTTCCTACAATGAGCAGTTCTTC. Encoded protein: CASHPASGSSYNEQFF.

This sequence joins TRBV6-5 and TRBJ1-4, with a possible D match to TRBD1 (5 bases). Deletions cut 4 bases from V and 4 bases from J, with 13 bases between. The CDR3 has 15 residues. Germline values: CDR1 MNHEY, CDR2 SVGAGI. The CDR3 sequence is CASSSRDSVNEKLFF. The CDR3 nucleotides read TGTGCCAGCAGTTCCCGCGACAGTGTTAATGAAAAACTGTTTTTT.

The J gene is TRBJ1-4, the V gene TRBV19, with D perhaps TRBD1 (5 bases). The CDR3 spans 13 residues. Germline V lookup: CDR1 LNHDA, CDR2 SQIVND (reference sequence). The ends were cut back, 9 bases at V and 3 bases at J, with 11 bases in the middle. The CDR3 loop is CASGAVANEKLFF. The CDR3 DNA sequence: TGTGCCAGCGGGGCGGTGGCTAATGAAAAACTGTTTTTT.

The chain recombines TRBV7-9 with TRBJ2-7, with 8 bases that match TRBD1. The germline V gene encodes CDR1 SEHNR and CDR2 FQNEAQ (reference sequence). CDR3 length: 17 residues. Trimming removed 2 bases from V and 2 bases from J; junction bases left unmatched: 11. CDR3 protein: CASSLSGGGTGTYEQYF. As DNA, the CDR3 is TGTGCCAGCAGCTTATCAGGAGGGGGGACAGGAACCTACGAGCAGTACTTC.

This clone has only one observation. CDR3: CASSLGGPGTQYF. DNA of the CDR3: TGTGCCAGCAGCTTGGGGGGGCCAGGGACCCAGTACTTC. The V call is TRBV5-4, the J call TRBJ2-5, with D possibly being TRBD1 (6 bases). From germline, CDR1 is SGHNT and CDR2 YYREEE (reference sequence). V lost 0 bases and J lost 7, with 10 bases in between. The CDR3 totals 13 residues. The full variable domain, with the rest looked up from reference TRBV5-4 and TRBJ2-5, is ETGVTQSPTHLIKTRGQQVTLRCSSQSGHNTVSWYQQALGQGPQFIFQYYREEENGRGNFPPRFSGLQFPNYSSELNVNALELDDSALYLCASSLGGPGTQYFGPGTRLLVL.

CDR3 loop: CASSPNPAAPFYGYTF. In DNA, the CDR3 is TGTGCCAGCAGCCCCAATCCGGCCGCACCCTTCTATGGCTACACCTTC. The rearrangement joins TRBV7-9 to TRBJ1-2, with D unclear. Trimming left V 5 bases short and J 4 bases short, with 20 bases between. The length of the CDR3 is 16 residues. From germline, CDR1 is SEHNR and CDR2 FQNEAQ (reference sequence).

The chain uses TRBV5-4 and TRBJ2-3; TRBD1 aligns across 9 bases. There are 16 residues in the CDR3. V lost 4 bases, J lost 2 bases, and 8 bases stayed unmatched. Germline CDR1 and CDR2: SGHNT and YYREEE (reference sequence). CDR3 sequence (DNA): TGTGCCAGCAGCCCGGGGACAGGGAAGATCACAGATACGCAGTATTTT. Its protein is CASSPGTGKITDTQYF.

The chain joins TRBV5-1 to TRBJ1-2; D possibly corresponds to TRBD1 (6 bases). Trimming cost V 4 bases and J 4 bases, with 17 bases left between them. Germline values: CDR1 SGHRS, CDR2 YFSETQ. The CDR3 totals 15 residues. CDR3 sequence: CASSGTSGTTYGYTF. The CDR3 coding sequence is TGCGCCAGCAGCGGGACGTCCGGGACAACCTATGGCTACACCTTC.

This chain links TRBV6-6 with TRBJ2-7, with D possibly being TRBD2 (6 bases). The CDR3 spans 13 residues. V dropped 0 bases and J dropped 4 bases, with 7 bases sitting between them. CDR1 and CDR2 from the germline V gene are MNHNY and SVGAGI (reference sequence). The CDR3 sequence is CASSYSGTYEQYF. In nucleotides, the CDR3 is TGTGCCAGCAGTTACTCCGGGACTTACGAGCAGTACTTC.

This chain uses TRBV10-3 with TRBJ2-1, with D tentatively TRBD1 (5 bases). Per germline, CDR1 ENHRY and CDR2 SYGVKD. The CDR3 contains 12 residues. V lost 3 bases and J 8 bases, leaving 8 bases between the germline ends. CDR3 protein: CAISDRVYEQFF. In DNA form, the CDR3 reads TGTGCCATCAGTGACAGGGTCTATGAGCAGTTCTTC.

The rearrangement joins TRBV10-3 to TRBJ2-3, with TRBD2 matching over 10 bases. There are 15 residues in the CDR3. Germline CDR1 ENHRY, CDR2 SYGVKD. Trimming took 6 bases from V and 3 from J; bases not matched to a gene: 6. Written as DNA, the CDR3 is TGTGCCATCAGGGAGCGGGAGGGGGGGACAGATACGCAGTATTTT. It specifies CAIREREGGTDTQYF.

CDR3 DNA sequence: TGTGCCAGCAGTCACCTACTAGCGGGAGGCGGGGAGCTGTTTTTT. Protein: CASSHLLAGGGELFF. The chain combines TRBV27 with TRBJ2-2; 12 bases agree with TRBD2. CDR3 length: 15 residues. Trimming removed 5 bases from V and 7 bases from J; junction bases left unmatched: 5. Looked up from germline, CDR1 is MNHEY and CDR2 is SMNVEV (reference sequence).

Only one count was recorded for this clone. The chain has TRBV5-4 and TRBJ2-2, with D unresolved. CDR1 is SGHNT, CDR2 YYREEE, per germline (reference sequence). Trimming pared 7 bases from V and 1 base from J, leaving 8 bases between. The CDR3 has 13 residues. The CDR3 nucleotides read TGTGCCAGCTCCCCAGGGAACACCGGGGAGCTGTTTTTT. This encodes CASSPGNTGELFF.

The chain couples TRBV28 to TRBJ1-5; TRBD1 is a possible D gene (5 bases). Germline CDR1 reads MDHEN; CDR2 reads SYDVKM. This CDR3 contains 15 residues. The V end was cut by 3 bases, the J end by 1 base, with 10 bases between. CDR3 nucleotides: TGTGCCAGCAGTTTTAGGGGAGTAAGCAATCAGCCCCAGCATTTT. Its protein is CASSFRGVSNQPQHF.

This chain joins TRBV19 and TRBJ1-1, with D perhaps matching TRBD1 (6 bases). CDR1 is LNHDA and CDR2 is SQIVND in the germline V gene (reference sequence). The germline V and J ends were trimmed by 8 bases and 5 bases, with 18 bases remaining between them. The CDR3 totals 14 residues. CDR3 region: CASSYRAPGTEAFF. DNA of the CDR3: TGTGCCAGTTCGTACAGGGCCCCGGGGACTGAAGCTTTCTTT. Supplemented by reference TRBV19 and TRBJ1-1, the full variable domain reads DGGITQSPKYLFRKEGQNVTLSCEQNLNHDAMYWYRQDPGQGLRLIYYSQIVNDFQKGDIAEGYSVSREKKESFPLTVTSAQKNPTAFYLCASSYRAPGTEAFFGQGTRLTVV.

The J gene is TRBJ2-2, the V gene TRBV28; D ambiguous. The germline gives CDR1 MDHEN, CDR2 SYDVKM. The CDR3 is 13 residues long. Trimming stripped 5 bases from V and 3 bases from J, with 7 bases between. The DNA of the CDR3 is TGTGCCAGCAGTCCTCTATACACCGGGGAGCTGTTTTTT. This encodes CASSPLYTGELFF. Full variable domain (rest looked up from reference TRBV28 and TRBJ2-2): DVKVTQSSRYLVKRTGEKVFLECVQDMDHENMFWYRQDPGLGLRLIYFSYDVKMKEKGDIPEGYSVSREKKERFSLILESASTNQTSMYLCASSPLYTGELFFGEGSRLTVL.

CDR3 DNA sequence: TGTGCCAGCAGTCAGGGGGCGCGAACTGAAGCTTTCTTT. It specifies CASSQGARTEAFF. The V gene is TRBV27, the J gene TRBJ1-1; TRBD1 matches at 8 bases. The CDR3 is 13 amino acids. Losses at the gene ends were 5 bases for V and 5 bases for J; bases not matched to a gene: 4. Germline assignment: CDR1 MNHEY and CDR2 SMNVEV (reference sequence).